This T cell receptor (beta chain) emerged from a study of blood T cell repertoires in COVID-19. Overall study: Sites in the United States, Italy and Spain provided acute and convalescent COVID-19 samples. T cells, B-cell-depleted T cells, or PBMCs supplied cDNA or gDNA.

V lost 5 bases and J lost 0; bases outside the gene matches: 6. The CDR3 sequence is 15 residues long. The germline V gene encodes CDR1 LNHDA and CDR2 SQIVND (reference sequence). In the authors' workflow: Amplification of reference gene primers was used by the study to estimate nucleated cell counts. Data came from immunoSEQ multiplex PCR; TCRdb stores just in-frame clones and leaves some out. V and J calls and clone size come straight from that table; D and trimming were deduced from the DNA. Of about 13,000 clones in the sample, around 90% are singletons; the top ten hold less than 25%. Sequenced material: peripheral blood. The chain couples TRBV19 to TRBJ1-2; 7 nucleotides match TRBD1. The TCR was taken from a human donor with active COVID-19. The donor label of this sample is uncertain. CDR3 sequence: CASSEYRGANYGYTF. For the CDR3, the DNA is TGTGCCAGTAGTGAATACAGGGGAGCTAACTATGGCTACACCTTC.